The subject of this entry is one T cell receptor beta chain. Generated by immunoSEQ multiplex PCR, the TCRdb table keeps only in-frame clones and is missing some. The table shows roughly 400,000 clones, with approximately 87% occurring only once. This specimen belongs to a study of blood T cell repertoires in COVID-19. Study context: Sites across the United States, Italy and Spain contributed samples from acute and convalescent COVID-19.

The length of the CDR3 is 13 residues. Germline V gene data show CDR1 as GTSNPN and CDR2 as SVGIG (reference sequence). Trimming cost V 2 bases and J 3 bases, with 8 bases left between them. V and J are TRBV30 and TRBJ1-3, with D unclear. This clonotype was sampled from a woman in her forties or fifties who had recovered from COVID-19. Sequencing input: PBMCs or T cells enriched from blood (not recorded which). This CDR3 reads CAWSTGHGNTIYF. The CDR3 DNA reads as TGTGCCTGGAGTACGGGTCATGGAAACACCATATATTTT.